One sample yielded the 29 T cell receptor beta chains listed below, sequenced in a study of early T cells in non-severe SARS-CoV-2 infection. Each CDR3 protein is one row after TCRdb ran MiXCR on the 5' RACE reads. The sample lists 50,000 to 65,000 distinct CDR3 sequences, roughly 18% seen once, with about 8.4% in the top ten. The sequencing here drew on whole blood, taken at baseline. Receptors were obtained from an adult who was a healthcare worker with PCR-confirmed SARS-CoV-2 infection or an uninfected control (not recorded which).

This clonotype has just a few counts. J is TRBJ2-4 and V is TRBV19; D tentatively fits TRBD1 or TRBD2 (6 bases each). The CDR3 contains 16 residues. V shed 4 bases and J shed 1 base, with 14 bases lying between them. Germline values: CDR1 LNHDA, CDR2 SQIVND (reference sequence). CDR3: CASSTLRGGAKNIQYF. The DNA for the CDR3 is TGTGCCAGTAGTACCCTCAGAGGGGGGGCCAAAAACATTCAGTACTTC.

The rearrangement uses TRBV11-2 and TRBJ2-7; D unclear. Germline V lookup: CDR1 SGHAT, CDR2 FQNNGV. V was shortened by 3 bases and J by 0 bases, with 15 bases between the two germline ends. The CDR3 runs to 16 residues. CDR3 in amino acids: CASSLPLGGFSYEQYF. The CDR3 DNA is TGTGCCAGCAGCTTGCCCCTTGGCGGCTTCTCCTACGAGCAGTACTTC.

The chain combines TRBV10-3 with TRBJ2-2; 11 bases fit TRBD1. CDR3 length: 15 residues. Looked up from germline, CDR1 is ENHRY and CDR2 is SYGVKD. V lost 10 bases to trimming and J lost 3 bases; unmatched junction nucleotides: 7. The CDR3, as DNA: TGTGCCACCCGGGACAGGGGGTTGGACACCGGGGAGCTGTTTTTT. Its translation: CATRDRGLDTGELFF.

This clonotype was detected only a few times. This rearrangement joins TRBV6-6 to TRBJ2-5; D perhaps matches TRBD2 (6 bases). The CDR3 has 13 amino acids. Trimming stripped 2 bases from V and 5 bases from J, with 9 bases between. The germline CDR1 and CDR2 sequences are MNHNY and SVGAGI (reference sequence). The CDR3 here is CASSYRREETQYF. CDR3 in DNA: TGTGCCAGCAGTTACAGGAGGGAGGAGACCCAGTACTTC.

The V call is TRBV29-1, the J call TRBJ2-1; D unresolved. The CDR3 sequence is 13 residues long. CDR1 SQVTM and CDR2 ANQGSEA come from the germline V gene. Deletions cut 7 bases from V and 0 bases from J, with 10 bases between. The CDR3 DNA sequence: TGCAGCGCAAGACCGCGCTCCTACAATGAGCAGTTCTTC. Its protein is CSARPRSYNEQFF.

This chain connects TRBV5-1 to TRBJ2-5; maybe TRBD1 (5 bases). With 4 bases removed from V and 5 bases from J, the gap between germline ends came to 9 bases. This CDR3 comprises 12 residues. The V gene's germline CDR1 is SGHRS and CDR2 YFSETQ. The CDR3 nucleotides read TGCGCCAGCAGCAAGGGGTGGGAGACCCAGTACTTC. Translation gives CASSKGWETQYF.

This clonotype has just a few counts. This rearrangement joins TRBV30 to TRBJ2-4, with D possibly matching TRBD1 (6 bases). Germline CDR1 reads GTSNPN; CDR2 reads SVGIG (reference sequence). Trimming removed 0 bases from V and 9 bases from J, with 18 bases in between. The CDR3 runs 15 residues. Written as DNA, the CDR3 is TGTGCCTGGAGTGTACAGGGTGGGCCGGGCAGCATTCAGTACTTC. Amino acid sequence: CAWSVQGGPGSIQYF.

The chain has TRBV5-1 and TRBJ2-5, with TRBD1 matching over 8 bases. The junction had 7 bases not matched to a gene; V was cut back by 1 base and J by 5 bases. Per germline, CDR1 SGHRS and CDR2 YFSETQ. The CDR3 has 15 residues. The DNA of the CDR3 is TGCGCCAGCAGCTTGCAGGGGGCAACGTTGGAGACCCAGTACTTC. Amino acids: CASSLQGATLETQYF.

The J gene is TRBJ1-2, the V gene TRBV25-1, with 8 bases identical to TRBD1. There are 16 residues in the CDR3. The V segment lost 2 bases and the J segment 4 bases; nucleotides outside the gene matches: 9. Germline values: CDR1 MGHDK, CDR2 SYGVNS. The CDR3 nucleotides read TGTGCCAGCAGTGAAGTCCTAAACAGGGGGATCTATGGCTACACCTTC. Encoded protein: CASSEVLNRGIYGYTF.

This clonotype appeared a few times. This chain uses TRBV4-2 with TRBJ2-5; unclear D gene. Germline V gives CDR1 LGHNA, CDR2 YNFKEQ. This CDR3 contains 14 residues. V lost 1 base to trimming and J lost 0 bases, with 6 bases between them. The DNA of the CDR3 is TGTGCCAGCAGCCAAGGGCAGTACCAAGAGACCCAGTACTTC. The encoded protein is CASSQGQYQETQYF.

The J gene is TRBJ2-7, the V gene TRBV2, with TRBD1 matching 7 bases. This CDR3 contains 14 residues. Per the germline V gene, CDR1 is SNHLY and CDR2 is FYNNEI. The V and J ends lost 7 bases and 4 bases, in that order; junction bases with no gene match: 10. CDR3 protein: CASTNPGGFYEQYF. CDR3 DNA: TGTGCCAGCACAAATCCAGGGGGTTTTTACGAGCAGTACTTC.

This clonotype was picked up a small number of times. This chain joins TRBV29-1 and TRBJ1-6; TRBD1 agrees at 7 bases. The CDR3 runs 13 residues. V lost 7 bases, J lost 9 bases, and 9 bases stayed unmatched. The germline gives CDR1 SQVTM, CDR2 ANQGSEA. The CDR3 DNA follows: TGCAGCGCGGGCGAGACAGGGACTTCACCCCTCCACTTT. Its protein is CSAGETGTSPLHF.

V usage is TRBV29-1 and J usage is TRBJ1-2, with a weak D call TRBD1 (5 bases). The CDR3 is 12 residues long. V was shortened by 6 bases and J by 4 bases, with 12 bases between the two germline ends. The germline V gene has CDR1 SQVTM and CDR2 ANQGSEA. In nucleotides, the CDR3 is TGCAGCGTAGACAGTCTATCCTATGGCTACACCTTC. Translating it yields CSVDSLSYGYTF.

J is TRBJ1-6 and V is TRBV29-1; D ambiguous. V was shortened by 6 bases and J by 7 bases, with 10 bases between the two germline ends. CDR3 size: 12 residues. Germline V gene data show CDR1 as SQVTM and CDR2 as ANQGSEA. CDR3 protein: CSVRMGNSPLHF. In nucleotides, the CDR3 is TGCAGCGTCCGGATGGGGAATTCACCCCTCCACTTT.

In this sample, this clonotype turned up many times. The rearrangement joins TRBV2 to TRBJ2-7, with 10 bases fitting TRBD1. CDR3 length: 15 residues. The germline gives CDR1 SNHLY, CDR2 FYNNEI. With 5 bases clipped from V and 6 bases from J, the junction kept 10 bases outside the gene matches. This CDR3 reads CASSTQDRGSSEQYF. CDR3 bases: TGTGCCAGCAGTACACAGGACAGGGGGTCTAGCGAGCAGTACTTC.

The table lists this clonotype with a few counts. The rearrangement uses TRBV7-8 and TRBJ1-1, with a tentative D call TRBD1 (5 bases). The CDR3 spans 17 residues. V gave up 3 bases and J gave up 1 base, with 18 bases separating them. The germline CDR1 and CDR2 sequences are SGHVS and FQNEAQ. The CDR3 spells CASSFGSRDARNTEAFF. The CDR3 DNA sequence: TGTGCCAGCAGCTTCGGGTCCCGGGACGCACGGAACACTGAAGCTTTCTTT.

In its sample, this clonotype was seen a few times. This chain links TRBV6-5 with TRBJ1-1; D is perhaps TRBD1 (5 bases). Trimming removed 5 bases at V and 5 bases at J, with 21 bases between. The length of the CDR3 is 16 residues. Germline assignment: CDR1 MNHEY and CDR2 SVGAGI. The CDR3 DNA reads TGTGCCAGCAGTGGGGCCTCATTGGGAAGGGTAACTGAAGCTTTCTTT. Its protein is CASSGASLGRVTEAFF.

The chain employs TRBV5-6 and TRBJ2-5, with 10 bases aligning to TRBD2. Germline V gene sequence: CDR1 SGHDT, CDR2 YYEEEE. J lost 5 bases, V lost 6 bases, and 13 bases had no gene match. The CDR3 has 16 amino acids. CDR3 sequence reads: CASTPLGTSVLETQYF. CDR3 sequence (DNA): TGTGCCAGCACCCCCCTCGGGACTAGCGTTCTGGAGACCCAGTACTTC.

This clonotype has a handful of counts. CDR3 sequence: CASSLETTTDTQYF. The CDR3 nucleotides read TGCGCCAGCAGCTTGGAGACTACCACAGATACGCAGTATTTT. The chain carries TRBV5-1 and TRBJ2-3; D perhaps matches TRBD2 (5 bases). In germline, CDR1 is SGHRS, CDR2 YFSETQ. The CDR3 covers 14 residues. V was trimmed by 0 bases and J by 2 bases, leaving 7 bases between them.

This clonotype was observed a few times. The chain carries TRBV20-1 and TRBJ2-5, with 8 nucleotides matching TRBD2. The J segment lost 4 bases and the V segment lost 3 bases, leaving 7 bases of the junction unmatched. Germline CDR1 reads DFQATT; CDR2 reads SNEGSKA (reference sequence). The CDR3 is 14 amino acids. The CDR3 region is CSARGLGGLETQYF. The CDR3 DNA reads as TGCAGTGCTAGGGGACTAGGAGGATTAGAGACCCAGTACTTC.

The chain combines TRBV19 with TRBJ2-2, with 13 bases identical to TRBD2. Trimming took 3 bases from V and 5 from J; bases not matched to a gene: 3. CDR1 and CDR2 from the germline V gene are LNHDA and SQIVND (reference sequence). The CDR3 has 16 amino acids. The CDR3 region is CASSMGLAGQTGELFF. The CDR3 bases are TGTGCCAGTAGTATGGGACTAGCGGGGCAAACCGGGGAGCTGTTTTTT.

In this sample, this clonotype turned up a few times. The chain links TRBV7-2 to TRBJ2-3, with 11 nucleotides matching TRBD2. Per the germline V gene, CDR1 is SGHTA and CDR2 is FQGNSA. V trimming: 3 bases; J trimming: 4 bases; junction bases outside the gene matches: 3. CDR3 length: 15 residues. The CDR3 nucleotides read TGTGCCAGCAGCTTTCTAGCGGGAGGTGCAGATACGCAGTATTTT. It translates to CASSFLAGGADTQYF. Combining the CDR3 with reference TRBV7-2 and TRBJ2-3 gives the whole variable domain GAGVSQSPSNKVTEKGKDVELRCDPISGHTALYWYRQSLGQGLEFLIYFQGNSAPDKSGLPSDRFSAERTGGSVSTLTIQRTQQEDSAVYLCASSFLAGGADTQYFGPGTRLTVL.

The chain employs TRBV4-1 and TRBJ2-2; 7 bases line up with TRBD2. The CDR3 sequence is 13 residues long. V trimming: 4 bases; J trimming: 7 bases; junction bases outside the gene matches: 3. Germline V gene data show CDR1 as MGHRA and CDR2 as YSYEKL. This CDR3 reads CASSLAGVGELFF. Here the CDR3 DNA reads TGCGCCAGCAGCCTCGCGGGAGTCGGGGAGCTGTTTTTT.

This clonotype was found a few times. The chain has TRBV7-2 and TRBJ1-1, with 8 bases aligning to TRBD1. Germline CDR1 SGHTA, CDR2 FQGNSA. There are 13 residues in the CDR3. J was trimmed by 8 bases and V by 5 bases; bases with no gene match: 7. In nucleotides, the CDR3 is TGTGCCAGCAGCCGACAGGGGATCTCCGAAGCTTTCTTT. Translated, it gives CASSRQGISEAFF.

The chain recombines TRBV12-3 or TRBV12-4 with TRBJ2-2; D possibly matches TRBD1 or TRBD2 (5 bases each). This CDR3 comprises 13 residues. The V and J ends lost 0 bases and 15 bases respectively, with 14 bases between them. In nucleotides, the CDR3 is TGTGCCAGCAGTTTAGCGGGACCCCATTCCGTGTTTTTT. Protein product: CASSLAGPHSVFF.

This clonotype was picked up a small number of times. The genes are TRBV10-3 and TRBJ1-5; D might be TRBD1 (5 bases). Germline CDR1 ENHRY, CDR2 SYGVKD. The CDR3 sequence is 17 residues long. The V and J ends lost 3 bases and 0 bases respectively, with 15 bases between them. In DNA, the CDR3 is TGTGCCATCAGTGATATGGGTAGGGACCATAGCAATCAGCCCCAGCATTTT. Translated, it gives CAISDMGRDHSNQPQHF.

This clonotype was observed at least ten times. The junction departs from germline at one end; a sequencing error may be responsible. The chain links TRBV4-3 to TRBJ2-2, with 11 bases aligning to TRBD2. The CDR3 is 16 residues long. CDR1 and CDR2 from the germline V gene are LGHNA and YSLEER. The CDR3 spells CASSQGTSGNTGELFF. The CDR3 DNA reads as TGCGCCAGCAGTCAAGGGACTAGCGGAAACACCGGGGAGCTGTTTTTT.

This chain connects TRBV24-1 to TRBJ2-3; 8 bases map to TRBD1. This CDR3 is 17 amino acids long. Unmatched junction bases numbered 16, after V lost 4 bases and J lost 8 bases. Germline V gene data show CDR1 as KGHDR and CDR2 as SFDVKD. The CDR3 coding sequence is TGTGCCACCAGTGACCCAAGGACAGGGCCCAGCACGTCTACGCAGTATTTT. As protein: CATSDPRTGPSTSTQYF.

The rearrangement uses TRBV20-1 and TRBJ2-2, with a tentative D call TRBD2 (6 bases). V lost 6 bases and J lost 4, with 12 bases in between. The CDR3 is made up of 13 amino acids. Looked up from germline, CDR1 is DFQATT and CDR2 is SNEGSKA (reference sequence). CDR3 residues: CSAEGFGTGELFF. As DNA, the CDR3 is TGCAGTGCGGAGGGGTTCGGCACCGGGGAGCTGTTTTTT.